The 32 T cell receptor beta chains reported below all come from one sample, sequenced in a study of technical replicates of blood from a few donors. This table comes from immunoSEQ multiplex PCR, and its TCRdb copy is limited to in-frame clones, with some not included. Among around 86,000 clones, around 96% were seen once, and the ten largest hold 0.2%. The sequencing sample was made of T cells isolated from PBMCs. These receptors were collected from a human donor in good health.

V is TRBV5-4 and J is TRBJ2-3; 8 bases are shared with TRBD2. This CDR3 has 16 amino acids. Germline values: CDR1 SGHNT, CDR2 YYREEE (reference sequence). V was clipped by 5 bases and J by 3 bases; unmatched bases: 11. CDR3 in DNA: TGTGCCAGCAGGCCAAACGGGAGGGCCCGGACAGATACGCAGTATTTT. It is translated as CASRPNGRARTDTQYF.

J is TRBJ2-7 and V is TRBV4-1; 10 bases are a match to TRBD2. Germline CDR1 and CDR2: MGHRA and YSYEKL. This CDR3 has 14 residues. V shed 4 bases and J 4 bases; nucleotides not matched to a gene: 4. The CDR3 DNA sequence: TGCGCCAGCAGCCCCCGGACTAGCGGATACGAGCAGTACTTC. Encoded protein: CASSPRTSGYEQYF.

The chain couples TRBV18 to TRBJ1-1; 8 nucleotides agree with TRBD1. Germline CDR1 and CDR2: KGHSH and LQKENI. V dropped 6 bases and J dropped 8; count of bases not matched to a gene: 2. The CDR3 contains 11 residues. CDR3 in amino acids: CASSRQGEAFF. For the CDR3, the DNA is TGTGCCAGCTCGCGACAGGGGGAAGCTTTCTTT.

This chain joins TRBV19 and TRBJ1-1, with D hard to call. The CDR3 length is 16 residues. The germline V gene encodes CDR1 LNHDA and CDR2 SQIVND (reference sequence). The ends were cut back, 5 bases at V and 1 base at J, with 17 bases in the middle. CDR3 protein: CASSSHPGGRNTEAFF. The CDR3 region has the DNA TGTGCCAGTAGTTCCCATCCGGGAGGAAGGAACACTGAAGCTTTCTTT.

The V gene is TRBV2, the J gene TRBJ1-3; D gene uncertain. V dropped 4 bases and J dropped 0 bases, with 19 bases sitting between them. The CDR3 length is 18 residues. Germline assignment: CDR1 SNHLY and CDR2 FYNNEI. Written as DNA, the CDR3 is TGTGCCAGCAGTGTCATGCAGCGTAGATGGAACTCTGGAAACACCATATATTTT. It yields the protein CASSVMQRRWNSGNTIYF.

The CDR3 reads CASSSTGTENTEAFF. For the CDR3, the DNA is TGTGCCAGCAGCTCAACCGGGACAGAGAACACTGAAGCTTTCTTT. The chain combines TRBV7-2 with TRBJ1-1; 7 nucleotides align to TRBD1. Germline V gene data show CDR1 as SGHTA and CDR2 as FQGNSA. There are 15 residues in the CDR3. J was trimmed by 1 base and V by 4 bases; bases with no gene match: 6.

Worth noting for this clone: This sample also contains other DNA sequences that code for the same CDR3. The chain recombines TRBV28 with TRBJ2-2; 8 bases match TRBD1. V lost 6 bases and J lost 2; bases outside the gene matches: 2. Germline loops: CDR1 MDHEN, CDR2 SYDVKM. The CDR3 loop spans 14 amino acids. The CDR3 region has the DNA TGTGCCAGCAGAGGACAGGGAAACACCGGGGAGCTGTTTTTT. This gives the protein CASRGQGNTGELFF. The full variable domain, rest sourced from reference TRBV28 and TRBJ2-2, is DVKVTQSSRYLVKRTGEKVFLECVQDMDHENMFWYRQDPGLGLRLIYFSYDVKMKEKGDIPEGYSVSREKKERFSLILESASTNQTSMYLCASRGQGNTGELFFGEGSRLTVL.

The rearrangement joins TRBV4-1 to TRBJ2-7, with D possibly matching TRBD2 (5 bases). The CDR3 length is 12 residues. Trimming shortened V by 1 base and J by 6 bases, and 7 bases separated the two germline ends. From germline, CDR1 is MGHRA and CDR2 YSYEKL. The CDR3 protein is CASSQAGVEQYF. CDR3 bases: TGCGCCAGCAGCCAAGCCGGGGTCGAGCAGTACTTC.

This clone has a single count. This chain joins TRBV18 and TRBJ2-7; 9 bases map to TRBD2. The CDR3 extends over 15 amino acids. Unmatched junction bases numbered 8, after V lost 2 bases and J lost 6 bases. Germline V CDR1 and CDR2: KGHSH, LQKENI. The CDR3 spells CASSPWVAGEAEQYF. DNA for the CDR3: TGTGCCAGCTCACCATGGGTAGCGGGAGAAGCCGAGCAGTACTTC.

The chain recombines TRBV12-2 with TRBJ2-3; TRBD2 is the table's D call and was not checked against the DNA. TRBV12-2 is described as a pseudogene. This CDR3 is 21 amino acids long. The CDR3 DNA is TGTGCAAGTCGCTTTGGTGGGAGGCCGCGAACTAGCGGGCAGGTCACAGATACGCAGTATTTT. Its translation: CASRFGGRPRTSGQVTDTQYF.

The chain combines TRBV5-4 with TRBJ2-7; TRBD1 matches at 9 bases. This CDR3 region has 14 residues. Trimming removed 3 bases from V and 6 bases from J; junction bases left unmatched: 7. The germline CDR1 and CDR2 sequences are SGHNT and YYREEE (reference sequence). CDR3 residues: CASSSQGAQTEQYF. The CDR3 DNA reads TGTGCCAGCAGCTCACAGGGGGCGCAGACCGAGCAGTACTTC. Using reference TRBV5-4 and TRBJ2-7 for the parts outside the CDR3, the full variable domain is ETGVTQSPTHLIKTRGQQVTLRCSSQSGHNTVSWYQQALGQGPQFIFQYYREEENGRGNFPPRFSGLQFPNYSSELNVNALELDDSALYLCASSSQGAQTEQYFGPGTRLTVT.

The chain has TRBV9 and TRBJ1-3; 9 bases map to TRBD1. Trimming at V came to 0 bases and at J to 3 bases, leaving 4 bases not matched to a gene. Germline V gene lookup returns CDR1 SGDLS and CDR2 YYNGEE. The CDR3 contains 16 residues. CDR3: CASSVGDRVDGNTIYF. The CDR3 region has the DNA TGTGCCAGCAGCGTAGGGGACAGGGTTGATGGAAACACCATATATTTT.

J is TRBJ2-7 and V is TRBV25-1; D possibly corresponds to TRBD1 (5 bases). V was pared by 4 bases and J by 3 bases, with 13 bases between. Germline loops: CDR1 MGHDK, CDR2 SYGVNS. This CDR3 region has 14 residues. CDR3 DNA sequence: TGTGCCAGCAGTGCGGATATGGGGCGCTACGAGCAGTACTTC. It yields the protein CASSADMGRYEQYF.

The gene calls are TRBV9 and TRBJ2-6, with TRBD1 matching 7 bases. The J segment lost 8 bases and the V segment lost 4 bases, leaving 9 bases of the junction unmatched. Looked up from germline, CDR1 is SGDLS and CDR2 is YYNGEE. This CDR3 region has 15 residues. The CDR3 bases are TGTGCCAGCAGCCCCCGGACAGGCTCTACCAACGTCCTGACTTTC. It codes for CASSPRTGSTNVLTF.

The chain combines TRBV5-1 with TRBJ1-2, with a possible D match to TRBD1 (5 bases). V dropped 0 bases and J dropped 7 bases, with 16 bases sitting between them. Germline assignment: CDR1 SGHRS and CDR2 YFSETQ. The CDR3 runs to 15 residues. In DNA form, the CDR3 reads TGCGCCAGCAGCTTGGGGAGGGGTTCAACGGGTGGCTACACCTTC. It specifies CASSLGRGSTGGYTF.

V usage is TRBV5-1 and J usage is TRBJ2-7; maybe TRBD2 (7 bases). This CDR3 has 15 amino acids. The V gene lost 1 base and the J gene lost 3 bases, with 14 bases spanning the gap. Germline assignment: CDR1 SGHRS and CDR2 YFSETQ. The CDR3 DNA is TGCGCCAGCAGCTTGAACCCAGCGGGACACTACGAGCAGTACTTC. Translating gives CASSLNPAGHYEQYF.

The rearrangement joins TRBV19 to TRBJ1-5; 9 nucleotides match TRBD1. Germline CDR1 and CDR2: LNHDA and SQIVND (reference sequence). The CDR3 is made up of 16 amino acids. V shed 5 bases, J shed 6 bases, and the junction held 11 bases outside the gene matches. The CDR3 DNA is TGTGCCAGTAGTGACTACAGGGGGCTTACAATTCAGCCCCAGCATTTT. Translated, it gives CASSDYRGLTIQPQHF.

The V and J genes are TRBV15 and TRBJ1-1; no reliable D call. This CDR3 spans 16 amino acids. In germline, CDR1 is LNHNV, CDR2 YYDKDF (reference sequence). V was shortened by 0 bases and J by 0 bases, with 11 bases between the two germline ends. CDR3 loop: CATSRELTSLNTEAFF. The CDR3 coding sequence is TGTGCCACCAGCAGAGAACTTACGAGTTTGAACACTGAAGCTTTCTTT.

The chain carries TRBV6-1 and TRBJ1-1; 8 positions agree with TRBD1. V trimming: 3 bases; J trimming: 10 bases; junction bases outside the gene matches: 13. The CDR3 spans 15 residues. CDR1 and CDR2 from the germline V gene are MNHNS and SASEGT. Here the CDR3 reads CASSELGTGGYGAFF. CDR3 DNA: TGTGCCAGCAGTGAGCTGGGGACAGGAGGTTACGGAGCTTTCTTT.

The V call is TRBV29-1, the J call TRBJ2-7; 9 bases match TRBD1. The germline CDR1 and CDR2 sequences are SQVTM and ANQGSEA. V gave up 6 bases and J gave up 2 bases; unmatched junction bases: 2. This CDR3 has 12 residues. CDR3 sequence (DNA): TGCAGCGTAGGGACAGGGACCTACGAGCAGTACTTC. Protein product: CSVGTGTYEQYF.

The chain couples TRBV19 to TRBJ1-4; TRBD1 is a possible D gene (5 bases). The CDR3 totals 15 residues. V lost 3 bases and J 10 bases, leaving 18 bases between the germline ends. CDR1 and CDR2 from the germline V gene are LNHDA and SQIVND (reference sequence). CDR3 in amino acids: CASSMESAGRAKLFF. For the CDR3, the DNA is TGTGCCAGTAGTATGGAATCGGCAGGGAGGGCAAAACTGTTTTTT.

The rearrangement joins TRBV7-7 to TRBJ2-3, with 12 bases identical to TRBD2. CDR3 length equals 16 residues. Per the germline V gene, CDR1 is SSHAT and CDR2 is FNYEAQ (reference sequence). J gave up 3 bases and V 1 base, and 2 bases lay outside the gene matches. This CDR3 is CASSLGGTSGTDTQYF. Written as DNA, the CDR3 is TGTGCCAGCAGCTTAGGTGGGACTAGCGGGACAGATACGCAGTATTTT.

This clone is a singleton in its sample. The gene calls are TRBV4-1 and TRBJ2-5; D not resolved. Between the trimmed V and J ends, which lost 0 bases and 3 bases, there was a span of 8 bases. CDR1 is MGHRA and CDR2 is YSYEKL in the germline V gene. The CDR3 runs 14 residues. The CDR3 protein is CASSQDHIEETQYF. The CDR3 nucleotides read TGCGCCAGCAGCCAAGATCACATTGAAGAGACCCAGTACTTC.

This rearrangement joins TRBV6-5 to TRBJ1-2; TRBD1 matches 8 bases. Unmatched junction bases numbered 7, after V lost 5 bases and J lost 5 bases. CDR3 length: 14 residues. From germline, CDR1 is MNHEY and CDR2 SVGAGI. The CDR3 reads CASSKGDRWYGYTF. The CDR3 DNA is TGTGCCAGCAGTAAAGGGGACAGGTGGTATGGCTACACCTTC.

The chain employs TRBV19 and TRBJ2-1; 8 nucleotides align to TRBD2. Germline V gene sequence: CDR1 LNHDA, CDR2 SQIVND (reference sequence). The CDR3 loop spans 15 amino acids. After removal of 9 bases from V and 4 bases from J, the junction contained 11 bases not matched to a gene. In DNA form, the CDR3 reads TGTGCCAGCAATACCGGGGGGGCGGGTTACAATGAGCAGTTCTTC. This gives the protein CASNTGGAGYNEQFF.

The chain links TRBV10-2 to TRBJ1-1, with D unclear. With 2 bases removed from V and 6 bases from J, the gap between germline ends came to 4 bases. This CDR3 region has 11 residues. Per germline, CDR1 WSHSY and CDR2 SAAADI. This CDR3 reads CASSEGPEAFF. The CDR3 nucleotides are TGCGCCAGCAGTGAGGGGCCTGAAGCTTTCTTT.

The sample holds one count of this clone. The chain recombines TRBV28 with TRBJ2-1, with 8 positions matching TRBD1. Germline V gives CDR1 MDHEN, CDR2 SYDVKM. After removal of 3 bases from V and 5 bases from J, the junction contained 3 bases not matched to a gene. This CDR3 is built from 14 residues. In nucleotides, the CDR3 is TGTGCCAGCAGTTTCAGGGACAGGCACAATGAGCAGTTCTTC. It encodes CASSFRDRHNEQFF.

The table lists this clone with a count of one. Other DNA sequences of this sample code for an identical CDR3. The chain employs TRBV4-1 and TRBJ1-4; D is perhaps TRBD1 (6 bases). This CDR3 is 15 amino acids long. Germline-derived CDR1 and CDR2 are MGHRA and YSYEKL. The V and J ends lost 3 bases and 8 bases respectively, with 16 bases between them. The CDR3, as DNA: TGCGCCAGCAGCCAGACGACAGGCGGACTGGAAAAACTGTTTTTT. Its protein is CASSQTTGGLEKLFF.

The genes are TRBV11-2 and TRBJ2-1, with D possibly matching TRBD2 (6 bases). V lost 0 bases to trimming and J lost 2 bases, with 14 bases between them. Per germline, CDR1 SGHAT and CDR2 FQNNGV. The CDR3 runs 17 residues. The CDR3: CASSLDRERETYNEQFF. CDR3 DNA sequence: TGTGCCAGCAGCTTAGATCGGGAGCGAGAAACCTACAATGAGCAGTTCTTC. The full variable domain, with the rest looked up from reference TRBV11-2 and TRBJ2-1, is EAGVAQSPRYKIIEKRQSVAFWCNPISGHATLYWYQQILGQGPKLLIQFQNNGVVDDSQLPKDRFSAERLKGVDSTLKIQPAKLEDSAVYLCASSLDRERETYNEQFFGPGTRLTVL.

A single count supports this clone. The CDR3 coding sequence is TGTGCCAGCAGCGTAGCTGGGGGCATCGTAGAGACCCAGTACTTC. Residues: CASSVAGGIVETQYF. The chain combines TRBV9 with TRBJ2-5; D possibly corresponds to TRBD1 (6 bases). V shed 0 bases and J shed 4 bases, with 13 bases lying between them. The CDR3 has 15 amino acids. CDR1 and CDR2 from the germline V gene are SGDLS and YYNGEE.

This chain connects TRBV5-1 to TRBJ2-1, with 9 bases aligning to TRBD2. The CDR3 is 16 amino acids. Trimming at V came to 1 base and at J to 2 bases, leaving 4 bases not matched to a gene. Germline assignment: CDR1 SGHRS and CDR2 YFSETQ. Written as DNA, the CDR3 is TGCGCCAGCAGCTTGTTGGCTAGCGGGACCTACAATGAGCAGTTCTTC. It yields the protein CASSLLASGTYNEQFF. Complete variable domain (other parts from reference TRBV5-1 and TRBJ2-1): KAGVTQTPRYLIKTRGQQVTLSCSPISGHRSVSWYQQTPGQGLQFLFEYFSETQRNKGNFPGRFSGRQFSNSRSEMNVSTLELGDSALYLCASSLLASGTYNEQFFGPGTRLTVL.

The V call is TRBV10-2, the J call TRBJ2-5, with 8 positions matching TRBD1. V trimming: 3 bases; J trimming: 5 bases; junction bases outside the gene matches: 11. The CDR3 is made up of 16 amino acids. Germline values: CDR1 WSHSY, CDR2 SAAADI. CDR3 sequence: CASSDPGTGATETQYF. For the CDR3, the DNA is TGCGCCAGCAGTGACCCCGGGACAGGAGCCACTGAGACCCAGTACTTC.